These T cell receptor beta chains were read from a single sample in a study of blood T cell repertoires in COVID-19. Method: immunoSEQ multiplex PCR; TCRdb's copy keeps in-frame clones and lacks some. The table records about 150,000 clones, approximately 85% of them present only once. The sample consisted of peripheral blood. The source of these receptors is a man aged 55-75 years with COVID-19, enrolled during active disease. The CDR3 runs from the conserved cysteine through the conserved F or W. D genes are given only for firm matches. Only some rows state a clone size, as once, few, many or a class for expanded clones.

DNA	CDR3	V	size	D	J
TGTGCCAGCAGCTTAGGAACAGCTAACTATGGCTACACCTTC	CASSLGTANYGYTF	TRBV7-2	-	-	TRBJ1-2
TGTGCCAGCAGGGTGGACAACTCCTACGAGCAGTACTTC	CASRVDNSYEQYF	TRBV2	once	-	TRBJ2-7
TGTGCCAGCTCACCGGGACAGGTTTACTCTGGAAACACCATATATTTT	CASSPGQVYSGNTIYF	TRBV18	-	TRBD1	TRBJ1-3
TGTGCCAGCAGCCCCCGGGACACCGCCTACGAGCAGTACTTC	CASSPRDTAYEQYF	TRBV7-9	-	-	TRBJ2-7
TGTGCCAGCAGCTTCCGCCAAGAGACCCAGTACTTC	CASSFRQETQYF	TRBV7-2	-	-	TRBJ2-5
TGTGCCAGCTCACCAAGTGCGTTCTACGAGCAGTACTTC	CASSPSAFYEQYF	TRBV18	-	-	TRBJ2-7
TGTGCCAGCAGCGTAGACACGAACACTGAAGCTTTCTTT	CASSVDTNTEAFF	TRBV9	-	-	TRBJ1-1
TGTGCCAGCAGCTTAGGCGGCACAGGATCCTACGAGCAGTACTTC	CASSLGGTGSYEQYF	TRBV7-2	-	-	TRBJ2-7
TGTGCCAGTAGTACCCCCGGGACATCCTATTACGAGCAGTACTTC	CASSTPGTSYYEQYF	TRBV19	-	-	TRBJ2-7
TGTGCCAGCAATGAGCGGGGCGGCACAGATACGCAGTATTTT	CASNERGGTDTQYF	TRBV5-8	-	TRBD2	TRBJ2-3
TGTGCCACCAGTGTACTCAATGAGCAGTTCTTC	CATSVLNEQFF	TRBV24-1	once	-	TRBJ2-1
TGTGCCAGCAGCCTTCCCACCTCCGAGGTGAACACTGAAGCTTTCTTT	CASSLPTSEVNTEAFF	TRBV3-1/TRBV3-2	-	-	TRBJ1-1
TGTGCCAGCAGCGTAGGCCAAAGAGATCAGCCCCAGCATTTT	CASSVGQRDQPQHF	TRBV9	-	-	TRBJ1-5
TGTGCCAGCGGGGCGGGAGAGGTCGGGGAGCTGTTTTTT	CASGAGEVGELFF	TRBV11-3	once	TRBD2	TRBJ2-2
TGCAGCGTTGGAAGTGGGGGGACAGGAAGTTTGATCGAGCAGTACTTC	CSVGSGGTGSLIEQYF	TRBV29-1	-	TRBD1	TRBJ2-7
TGTGCCAGCAGCGCCAGACAGGGCGAGTATGGCTACACCTTC	CASSARQGEYGYTF	TRBV5-5	once	TRBD1	TRBJ1-2
TGTGCCACCAGCGGAAAACAGGGAGTTAGCAATCAGCCCCAGCATTTT	CATSGKQGVSNQPQHF	TRBV15	-	-	TRBJ1-5